One and the same sample provided the 15 T cell receptor beta chains below, sequenced in a study of blood T cell repertoires in COVID-19. Clones were sequenced by immunoSEQ multiplex PCR, and TCRdb holds only the in-frame ones, with some missing. Of approximately 100,000 clones listed, roughly 90% are singletons. The source material was peripheral blood. Receptors originate from a man aged 55 to 70 with acute or convalescent COVID-19.

The V gene is TRBV6-5, the J gene TRBJ1-6, with 7 bases matching TRBD1. The CDR3 loop spans 16 amino acids. Germline loops: CDR1 MNHEY, CDR2 SVGAGI. The V and J ends lost 0 bases and 6 bases, in that order; junction bases with no gene match: 5. DNA for the CDR3: TGTGCCAGCAGTTACTCTCCAGGGGGTGGTAATTCACCCCTCCACTTT. Residues: CASSYSPGGGNSPLHF.

This rearrangement joins TRBV5-1 to TRBJ1-2, with 7 bases lining up with TRBD1. The CDR3 consists of 14 residues. V lost 4 bases and J lost 4; bases outside the gene matches: 7. CDR1 is SGHRS, CDR2 YFSETQ, per germline. The CDR3 spells CASSPSGTAYGYTF. Written as DNA, the CDR3 is TGCGCCAGCAGCCCCTCTGGGACAGCCTATGGCTACACCTTC.

This rearrangement joins TRBV2 to TRBJ2-2; 11 nucleotides agree with TRBD2. Germline CDR1 is SNHLY and CDR2 is FYNNEI. This CDR3 spans 16 amino acids. V lost 6 bases, J lost 0 bases, and 3 bases stayed unmatched. Here the CDR3 DNA reads TGTGCCAGCAGGGGACTAGCGGAGGCGAACACCGGGGAGCTGTTTTTT. The encoded protein is CASRGLAEANTGELFF.

The chain uses TRBV11-3 and TRBJ1-2; tentatively, D is TRBD1 (6 bases). Trimming took off 2 bases at V and 6 bases at J, with 25 bases between the two ends. In germline, CDR1 is SGHNT, CDR2 YENEEA. The CDR3 is 18 amino acids. The CDR3 bases are TGTGCCAGCAGCTTATCGTGGGACAACCACCAACGGGAGGATGGCTACACCTTC. Its translation is CASSLSWDNHQREDGYTF.

The J gene is TRBJ1-1, the V gene TRBV29-1; maybe TRBD1 (5 bases). The length of the CDR3 is 14 residues. The germline V gene has CDR1 SQVTM and CDR2 ANQGSEA. V lost 4 bases, J lost 2 bases, and 14 bases lay in between. CDR3 coding DNA: TGCAGCGTTGCAGGCGGGGCGAGCAACACTGAAGCTTTCTTT. It specifies CSVAGGASNTEAFF.

This clone was picked up one time. The chain couples TRBV5-1 to TRBJ2-7, with 14 positions matching TRBD2. The J segment lost 2 bases and the V segment lost 3 bases, leaving 1 base of the junction unmatched. From germline, CDR1 is SGHRS and CDR2 YFSETQ. CDR3 length equals 15 residues. The DNA of the CDR3 is TGCGCCAGCAGCTCGGGACTAGCGGGAGCCTACGAGCAGTACGTC. Translating gives CASSSGLAGAYEQYV.

This chain connects TRBV6-1 to TRBJ2-2; TRBD1 matches 7 bases. Germline lookup yields CDR1 MNHNS and CDR2 SASEGT. CDR3 length: 16 residues. The V gene end was trimmed by 2 bases and the J gene end by 11 bases; junction bases not matched to a gene: 14. The CDR3 nucleotides are TGTGCCAGCAGTGAAAACCTAGGGGGCCCCAACAGTGAGCTGTTTTTT. Amino acids: CASSENLGGPNSELFF.

The chain is built from TRBV7-9 and TRBJ1-5; D may be TRBD1 (5 bases). V was cut by 2 bases and J by 6 bases, with 8 bases left in between. The CDR3 totals 13 residues. CDR1 is SEHNR, CDR2 FQNEAQ, per germline (reference sequence). CDR3 sequence reads: CASSLLRGQPQHF. CDR3 coding DNA: TGTGCCAGCAGCTTATTAAGGGGTCAGCCCCAGCATTTT.

V is TRBV7-9 and J is TRBJ2-4; D not resolved. The V and J ends lost 1 base and 1 base respectively, with 5 bases between them. CDR3 length equals 14 residues. The germline V gene has CDR1 SEHNR and CDR2 FQNEAQ (reference sequence). The CDR3: CASSLGQAKNIQYF. The CDR3 DNA follows: TGTGCCAGCAGCTTAGGTCAGGCCAAAAACATTCAGTACTTC.

The chain has TRBV2 and TRBJ2-7; 7 positions match TRBD1. In germline, CDR1 is SNHLY, CDR2 FYNNEI. The V gene end was trimmed by 2 bases and the J gene end by 3 bases; junction bases not matched to a gene: 7. The CDR3 has 15 amino acids. CDR3 coding DNA: TGTGCCAGCAGTGAAATAGGGACAGCCGGCTACGAGCAGTACTTC. This sequence encodes CASSEIGTAGYEQYF.

This chain uses TRBV7-9 with TRBJ1-4; TRBD1 matches 8 bases. In germline, CDR1 is SEHNR, CDR2 FQNEAQ (reference sequence). V lost 3 bases, J lost 8 bases, and 5 bases stayed unmatched. This CDR3 comprises 14 residues. This chain's CDR3 is CASSLDTGGEKLFF. The CDR3 DNA reads as TGTGCCAGCAGCTTGGACACAGGGGGGGAAAAACTGTTTTTT.

The chain recombines TRBV25-1 with TRBJ1-2, with D possibly being TRBD1 (6 bases). CDR1 and CDR2 (germline): MGHDK, SYGVNS. Trimming pared 5 bases from V and 4 bases from J, leaving 17 bases between. The CDR3 sequence is 15 residues long. This CDR3 is CASSPPGRGGYGYTF. In nucleotides, the CDR3 is TGTGCCAGCAGTCCCCCGGGACGAGGGGGCTATGGCTACACCTTC.

This chain joins TRBV5-1 and TRBJ2-3, with D perhaps TRBD1 (6 bases). V dropped 4 bases and J dropped 5 bases, with 8 bases sitting between them. The CDR3 extends over 12 amino acids. The V gene's germline CDR1 is SGHRS and CDR2 YFSETQ. The CDR3: CASSTTGDTQYF. The CDR3 nucleotides are TGCGCCAGCAGCACGACAGGAGATACGCAGTATTTT.

The chain is built from TRBV5-1 and TRBJ2-3; TRBD2 matches 12 bases. This CDR3 contains 17 residues. Looked up from germline, CDR1 is SGHRS and CDR2 is YFSETQ. V was pared by 4 bases and J by 6 bases, with 12 bases of the junction left unmatched. Here the CDR3 reads CASSLPSGRAKRDTQYF. As DNA, the CDR3 is TGCGCCAGCAGCCTCCCTAGCGGGAGGGCTAAAAGGGATACGCAGTATTTT.

The chain carries TRBV19 and TRBJ1-6, with 7 bases that match TRBD1. The ends lost 2 bases at V and 4 bases at J; junction bases unmatched: 2. CDR1 and CDR2 from the germline V gene are LNHDA and SQIVND (reference sequence). This CDR3 has 15 residues. This CDR3 is CASSIQTGYNSPLHF. The CDR3 DNA follows: TGTGCCAGTAGTATACAGACAGGGTATAATTCACCCCTCCACTTT.